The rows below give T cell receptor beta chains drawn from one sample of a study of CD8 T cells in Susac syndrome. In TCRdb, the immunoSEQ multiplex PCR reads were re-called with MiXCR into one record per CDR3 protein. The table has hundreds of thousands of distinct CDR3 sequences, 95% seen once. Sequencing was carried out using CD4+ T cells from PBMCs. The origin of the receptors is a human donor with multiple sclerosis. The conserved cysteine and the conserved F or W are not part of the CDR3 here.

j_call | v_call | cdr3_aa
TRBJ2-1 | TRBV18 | ASSPPSGGYNEQF
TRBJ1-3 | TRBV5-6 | ASSVDRGPYSGNTIY
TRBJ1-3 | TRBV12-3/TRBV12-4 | ASSFWGGSGNTIY
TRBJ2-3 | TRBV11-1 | ASSLASQLADTQY
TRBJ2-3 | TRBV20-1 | SARALAGSLSTDTQY
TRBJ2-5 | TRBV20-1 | SARSRHRGETQY
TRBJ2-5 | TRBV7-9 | ASSVTGETQY
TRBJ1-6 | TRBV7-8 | ASSSWGGSNSPLH
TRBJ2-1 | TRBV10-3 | AIRGDRDSYNEQF
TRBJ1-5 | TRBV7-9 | ASSADRVEQPQH
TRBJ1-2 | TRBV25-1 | ASSEPGTGQNYGYT
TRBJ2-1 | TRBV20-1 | SARPPTSGRWNEQF
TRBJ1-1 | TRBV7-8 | ASSSPQGKAF
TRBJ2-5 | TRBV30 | AWSVRTSGRKTQY
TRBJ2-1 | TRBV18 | ASSPTNEQF
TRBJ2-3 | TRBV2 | ATQGRGDTQY
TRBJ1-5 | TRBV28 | ASSLLQNNQPQH
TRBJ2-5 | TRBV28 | ASRRGGQETQY
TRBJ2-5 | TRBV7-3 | ASSPGQARGETQY
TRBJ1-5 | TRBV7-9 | ASSQYPSNQPQH
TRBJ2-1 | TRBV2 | ASREGLLQF
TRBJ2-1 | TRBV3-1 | ASSQDLTSPNEQF
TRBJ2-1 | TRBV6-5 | ASSYSNGLAGGDEQF
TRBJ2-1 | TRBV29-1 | SVEASGRNEQF
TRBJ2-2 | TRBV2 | ASRSWGRAGELF
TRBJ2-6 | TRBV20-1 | SASPRANVLT
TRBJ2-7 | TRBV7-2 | ASSLYSGDTYEQY
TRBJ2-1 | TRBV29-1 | SVGDPTAGEQF
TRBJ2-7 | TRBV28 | ASSRPGLAASYEQY
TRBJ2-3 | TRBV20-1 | SASLAGGDTQY
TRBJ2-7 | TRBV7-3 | ASSLTGSNPSYEQY
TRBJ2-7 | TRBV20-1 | SARGRDTRYEQY
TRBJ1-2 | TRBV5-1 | ASSSQGLSSYGYT
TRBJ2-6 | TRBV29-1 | SVKGTGANVLT
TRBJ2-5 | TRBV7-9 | ASSLFSLTPSGRETQY